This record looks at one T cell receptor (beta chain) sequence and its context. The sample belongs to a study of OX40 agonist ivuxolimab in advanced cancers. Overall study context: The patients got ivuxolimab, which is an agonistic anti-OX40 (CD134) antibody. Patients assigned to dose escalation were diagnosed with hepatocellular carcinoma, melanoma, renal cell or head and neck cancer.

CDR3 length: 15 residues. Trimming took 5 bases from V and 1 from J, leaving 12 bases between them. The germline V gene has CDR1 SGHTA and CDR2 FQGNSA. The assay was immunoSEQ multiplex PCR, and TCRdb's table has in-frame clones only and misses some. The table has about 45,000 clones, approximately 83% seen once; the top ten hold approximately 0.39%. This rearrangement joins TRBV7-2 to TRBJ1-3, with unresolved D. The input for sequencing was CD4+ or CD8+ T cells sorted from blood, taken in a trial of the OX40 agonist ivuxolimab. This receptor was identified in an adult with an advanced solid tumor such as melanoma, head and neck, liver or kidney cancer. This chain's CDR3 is CASSPRLLSGNTIYF. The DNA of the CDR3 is TGTGCCAGCAGCCCCAGACTGTTGTCTGGAAACACCATATATTTT.